This T cell receptor beta chain was documented in a study of immune evolution from preneoplasia to lung adenocarcinoma. Study findings and constraints: Clonality was highest in normal lung, lower in later-stage lesions apparently. KRAS-mutant nodules had the highest T cell clonality.

The CDR3 length is 12 residues. The ends were cut back, 6 bases at V and 4 bases at J, with 9 bases in the middle. CDR1 is MNHEY, CDR2 SVGAGI, per germline. Concerning this clone: Its matching antigen is unknown.

Here immunoSEQ multiplex PCR was the method, and the copy in TCRdb shows in-frame clones only, minus some. The sample lists 9,000 to 10,000 clones, 80% to 90% occurring once. The material sequenced was FFPE lung adenocarcinoma in situ tissue. The source of this sequence is an older person with lung adenocarcinoma. This chain connects TRBV6-5 to TRBJ1-1, with D perhaps TRBD1 (5 bases). The chain's CDR3 is CASSPGRTEAFF. In DNA, the CDR3 is TGTGCCAGCAGCCCGGGACGCACTGAAGCTTTCTTT.